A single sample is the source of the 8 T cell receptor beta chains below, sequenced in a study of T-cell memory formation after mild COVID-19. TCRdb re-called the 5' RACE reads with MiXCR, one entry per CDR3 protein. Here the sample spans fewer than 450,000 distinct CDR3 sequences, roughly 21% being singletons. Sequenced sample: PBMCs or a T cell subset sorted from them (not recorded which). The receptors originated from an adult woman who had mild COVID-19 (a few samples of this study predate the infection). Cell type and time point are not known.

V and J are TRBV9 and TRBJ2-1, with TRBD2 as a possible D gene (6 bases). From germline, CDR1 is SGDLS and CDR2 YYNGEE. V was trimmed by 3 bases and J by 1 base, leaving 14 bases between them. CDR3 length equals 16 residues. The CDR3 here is CASSASSVSSYNEQFF. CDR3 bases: TGTGCCAGCAGCGCATCTAGCGTTAGTTCCTACAATGAGCAGTTCTTC.

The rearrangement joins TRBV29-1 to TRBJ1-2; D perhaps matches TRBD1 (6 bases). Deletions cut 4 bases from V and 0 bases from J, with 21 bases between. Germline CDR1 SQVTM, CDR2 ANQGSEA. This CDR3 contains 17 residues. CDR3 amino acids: CSVGNGGHPAANYGYTF. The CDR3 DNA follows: TGCAGCGTTGGGAATGGGGGGCATCCTGCCGCTAACTATGGCTACACCTTC.

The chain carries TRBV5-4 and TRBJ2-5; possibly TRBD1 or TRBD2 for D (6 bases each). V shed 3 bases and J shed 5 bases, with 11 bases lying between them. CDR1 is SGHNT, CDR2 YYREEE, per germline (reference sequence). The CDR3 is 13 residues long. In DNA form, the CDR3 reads TGTGCCAGCAGCTGGCCCGGGGGCGAGACCCAGTACTTC. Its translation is CASSWPGGETQYF.

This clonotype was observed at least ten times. The CDR3 is CASSLSTGARGGYTF. CDR3 in DNA: TGTGCCAGCAGTTTAAGTACAGGGGCAAGAGGAGGCTACACCTTC. V is TRBV12-3 or TRBV12-4 and J is TRBJ1-2; 7 bases align to TRBD1. This CDR3 has 15 amino acids. V shed 2 bases and J 8 bases; nucleotides not matched to a gene: 11.

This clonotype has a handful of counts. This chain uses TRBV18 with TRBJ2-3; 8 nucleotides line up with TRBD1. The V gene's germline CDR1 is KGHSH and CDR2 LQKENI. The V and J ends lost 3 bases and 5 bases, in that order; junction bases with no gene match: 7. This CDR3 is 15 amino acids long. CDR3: CASSPSRRGQDTQYF. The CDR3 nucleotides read TGTGCCAGCTCACCTTCGCGCAGGGGGCAAGATACGCAGTATTTT.

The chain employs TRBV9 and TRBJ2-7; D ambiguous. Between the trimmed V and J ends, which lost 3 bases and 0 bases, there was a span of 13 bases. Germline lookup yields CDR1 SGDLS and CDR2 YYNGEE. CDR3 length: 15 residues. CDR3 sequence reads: CASSADPGSSYEQYF. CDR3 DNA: TGTGCCAGCAGCGCCGACCCCGGGTCCTCCTACGAGCAGTACTTC.

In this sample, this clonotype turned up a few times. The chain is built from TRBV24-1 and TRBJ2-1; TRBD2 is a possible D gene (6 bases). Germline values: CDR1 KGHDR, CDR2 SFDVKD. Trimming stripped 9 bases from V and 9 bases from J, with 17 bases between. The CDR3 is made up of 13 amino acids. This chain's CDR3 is CATGRGGGSEQFF. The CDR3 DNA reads TGTGCCACCGGGCGGGGTGGAGGCAGTGAGCAGTTCTTC.

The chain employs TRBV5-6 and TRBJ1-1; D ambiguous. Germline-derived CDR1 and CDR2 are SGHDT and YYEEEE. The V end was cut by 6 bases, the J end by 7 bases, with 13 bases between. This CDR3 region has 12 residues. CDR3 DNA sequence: TGTGCCAGCACCATGTCCCCCGGTGAAGCTTTCTTT. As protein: CASTMSPGEAFF. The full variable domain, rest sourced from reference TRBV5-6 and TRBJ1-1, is DAGVTQSPTHLIKTRGQQVTLRCSPKSGHDTVSWYQQALGQGPQFIFQYYEEEERQRGNFPDRFSGHQFPNYSSELNVNALLLGDSALYLCASTMSPGEAFFGQGTRLTVV.